This TCR beta chain was captured by sequencing in a study of T cell changes during pregnancy in multiple sclerosis. Clones were read by immunoSEQ multiplex PCR, and TCRdb kept only the in-frame ones, dropping some. The sample yields 36,000 or so clones, 89% seen once. CDR3 size: 15 residues. V dropped 0 bases and J dropped 6 bases, with 15 bases sitting between them. Germline V gene lookup returns CDR1 SGHRS and CDR2 YFSETQ. This clone has a single count. The sample in question was CD8+ T cells from peripheral blood mononuclear cells, obtained in the third trimester of pregnancy. V is TRBV5-1 and J is TRBJ1-1; D is undetermined. This receptor was obtained from a female donor with multiple sclerosis, enrolled in a pregnancy study. The CDR3 here is CASSLGLGGRAEAFF. DNA for the CDR3: TGCGCCAGCAGCTTGGGGTTAGGAGGGCGGGCTGAAGCTTTCTTT.